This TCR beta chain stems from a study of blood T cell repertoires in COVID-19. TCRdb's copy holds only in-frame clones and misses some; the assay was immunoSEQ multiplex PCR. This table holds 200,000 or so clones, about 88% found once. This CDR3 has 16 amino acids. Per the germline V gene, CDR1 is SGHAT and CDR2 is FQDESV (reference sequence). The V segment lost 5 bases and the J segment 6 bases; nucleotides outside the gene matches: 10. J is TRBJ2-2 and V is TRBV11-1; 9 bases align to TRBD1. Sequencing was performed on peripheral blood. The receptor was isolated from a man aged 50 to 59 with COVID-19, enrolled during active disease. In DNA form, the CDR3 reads TGTGCCAGCAGCGCCTCTAGGGACAGGGTCCCCGGGGAGCTGTTTTTT. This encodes CASSASRDRVPGELFF.